This T cell receptor (beta chain) came from a study of blood T cell repertoires in COVID-19. At the level of the study: COVID-19 samples, acute and convalescent, were from the United States, Italy and Spain.

The protocol was immunoSEQ multiplex PCR, while the TCRdb copy is restricted to in-frame clones and leaves out a portion. The data hold roughly 130,000 clones, with about 79% observed a single time. CDR1 is SNHLY, CDR2 FYNNEI, per germline. The V end was cut by 5 bases, the J end by 3 bases, with 11 bases between. This CDR3 is 14 amino acids long. This sequence joins TRBV2 and TRBJ1-5, with a weak D call TRBD1 (5 bases). Sequencing was carried out using PBMCs or T cells enriched from blood (not recorded which). The TCR originated in a man aged 50 to 59 who had recovered from COVID-19. The CDR3 sequence: CASSQTTVNQPQHF. The CDR3 DNA reads as TGTGCCAGCAGTCAAACGACAGTCAATCAGCCCCAGCATTTT.